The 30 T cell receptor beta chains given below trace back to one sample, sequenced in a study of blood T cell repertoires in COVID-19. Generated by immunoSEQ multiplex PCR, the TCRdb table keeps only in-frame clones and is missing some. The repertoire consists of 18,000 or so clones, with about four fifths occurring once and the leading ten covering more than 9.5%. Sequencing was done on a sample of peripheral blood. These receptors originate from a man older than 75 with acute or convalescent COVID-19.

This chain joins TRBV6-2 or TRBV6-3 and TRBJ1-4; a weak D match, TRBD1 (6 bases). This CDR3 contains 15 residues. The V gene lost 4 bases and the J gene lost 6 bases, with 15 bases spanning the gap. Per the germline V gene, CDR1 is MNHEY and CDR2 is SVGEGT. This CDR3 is CASSSGGAGDEKLFF. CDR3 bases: TGTGCCAGCAGTTCGGGGGGCGCAGGAGATGAAAAACTGTTTTTT.

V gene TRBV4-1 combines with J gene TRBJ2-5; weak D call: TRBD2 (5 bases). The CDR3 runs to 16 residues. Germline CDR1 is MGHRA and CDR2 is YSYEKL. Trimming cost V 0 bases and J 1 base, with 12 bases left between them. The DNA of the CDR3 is TGCGCCAGCAGCCAAGACGCGGGCGTCTTCCAAGAGACCCAGTACTTC. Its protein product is CASSQDAGVFQETQYF.

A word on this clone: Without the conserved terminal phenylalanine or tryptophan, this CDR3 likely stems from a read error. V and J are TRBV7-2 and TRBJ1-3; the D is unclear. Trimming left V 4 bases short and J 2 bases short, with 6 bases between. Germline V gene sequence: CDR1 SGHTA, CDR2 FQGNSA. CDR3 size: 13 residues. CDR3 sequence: CASSSGAGNTIYL. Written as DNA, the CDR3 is TGTGCCAGCAGCTCTGGAGCTGGAAACACCATATATCTT.

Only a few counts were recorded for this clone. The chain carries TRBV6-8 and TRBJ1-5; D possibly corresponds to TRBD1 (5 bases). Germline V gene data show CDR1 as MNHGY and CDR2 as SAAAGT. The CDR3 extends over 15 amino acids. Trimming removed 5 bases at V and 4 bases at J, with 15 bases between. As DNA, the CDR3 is TGTGCCAGCAGTCCTAAACAGGTTTCTAATCAGCCCCAGCATTTT. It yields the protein CASSPKQVSNQPQHF.

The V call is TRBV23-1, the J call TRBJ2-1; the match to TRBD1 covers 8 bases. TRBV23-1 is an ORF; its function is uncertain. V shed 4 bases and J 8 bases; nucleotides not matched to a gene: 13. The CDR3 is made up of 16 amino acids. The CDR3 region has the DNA TGCGCCAGCAGTCCTGGAACGGACAGGGTTTTTTATGAGCAGTTCTTC. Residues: CASSPGTDRVFYEQFF.

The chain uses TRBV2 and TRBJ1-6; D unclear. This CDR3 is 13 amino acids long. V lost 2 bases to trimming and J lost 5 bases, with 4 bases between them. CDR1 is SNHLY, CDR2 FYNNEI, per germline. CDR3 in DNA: TGTGCCAGCAGTGAAACGGATAATTCACCCCTCCACTTT. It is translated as CASSETDNSPLHF.

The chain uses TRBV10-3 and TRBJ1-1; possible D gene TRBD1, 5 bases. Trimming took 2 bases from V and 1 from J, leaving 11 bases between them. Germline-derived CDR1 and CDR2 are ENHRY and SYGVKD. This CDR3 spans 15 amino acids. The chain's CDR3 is CAISESGQPNTEAFF. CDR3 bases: TGTGCCATCAGTGAGAGTGGACAACCGAACACTGAAGCTTTCTTT.

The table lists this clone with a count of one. CDR3 coding DNA: TGTGCCTGGAGTCCCTACAGGGGGAGAGTTCCGGCAGATACGCAGTATTTT. It specifies CAWSPYRGRVPADTQYF. This sequence joins TRBV30 and TRBJ2-3; 8 bases map to TRBD1. The CDR3 contains 17 residues. Trimming at V came to 2 bases and at J to 4 bases, leaving 14 bases not matched to a gene. CDR1 GTSNPN and CDR2 SVGIG come from the germline V gene (reference sequence). Full variable domain (remainder filled in from reference TRBV30 and TRBJ2-3): SQTIHQWPATLVQPVGSPLSLECTVEGTSNPNLYWYRQAAGRGLQLLFYSVGIGQISSEVPQNLSASRPQDRQFILSSKKLLLSDSGFYLCAWSPYRGRVPADTQYFGPGTRLTVL.

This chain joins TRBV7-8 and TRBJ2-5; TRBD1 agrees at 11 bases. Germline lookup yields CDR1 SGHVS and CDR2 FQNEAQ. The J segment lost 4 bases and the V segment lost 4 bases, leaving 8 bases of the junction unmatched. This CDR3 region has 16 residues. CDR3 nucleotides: TGTGCCAGCAGCTCCTGGACAGGGGGCTCGAGAGAGACCCAGTACTTC. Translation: CASSSWTGGSRETQYF.

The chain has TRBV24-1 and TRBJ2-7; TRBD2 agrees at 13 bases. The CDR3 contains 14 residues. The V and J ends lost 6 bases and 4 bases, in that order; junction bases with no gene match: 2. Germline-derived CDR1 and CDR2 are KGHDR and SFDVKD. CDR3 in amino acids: CATSTSGGVYEQYF. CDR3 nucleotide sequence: TGTGCCACCAGTACTAGCGGGGGGGTGTACGAGCAGTACTTC.

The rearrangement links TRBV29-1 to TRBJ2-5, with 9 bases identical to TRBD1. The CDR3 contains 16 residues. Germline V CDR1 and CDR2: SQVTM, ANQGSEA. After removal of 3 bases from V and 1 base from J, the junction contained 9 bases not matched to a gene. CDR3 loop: CSVEGTGKFSQETQYF. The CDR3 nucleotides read TGCAGCGTTGAGGGGACAGGGAAGTTTTCCCAAGAGACCCAGTACTTC.

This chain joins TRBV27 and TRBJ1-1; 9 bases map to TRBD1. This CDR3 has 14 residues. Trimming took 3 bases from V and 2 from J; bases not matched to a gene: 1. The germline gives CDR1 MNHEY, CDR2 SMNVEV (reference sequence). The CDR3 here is CASSLGQGNTEAFF. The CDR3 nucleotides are TGTGCCAGCAGTTTGGGACAGGGTAACACTGAAGCTTTCTTT.

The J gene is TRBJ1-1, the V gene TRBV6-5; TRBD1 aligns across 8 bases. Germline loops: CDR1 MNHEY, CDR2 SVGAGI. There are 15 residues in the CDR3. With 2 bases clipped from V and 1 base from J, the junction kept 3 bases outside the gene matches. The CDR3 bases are TGTGCCAGCAGTTACGGGACAGGTTGGAACACTGAAGCTTTCTTT. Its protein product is CASSYGTGWNTEAFF.

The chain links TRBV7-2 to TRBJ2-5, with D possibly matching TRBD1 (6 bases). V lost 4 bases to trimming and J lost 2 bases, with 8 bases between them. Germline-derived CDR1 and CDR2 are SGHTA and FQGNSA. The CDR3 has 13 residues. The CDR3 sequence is CASSSDRQETQYF. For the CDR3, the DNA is TGTGCCAGCAGCTCGGACAGACAAGAGACCCAGTACTTC.

The CDR3 coding sequence is TGTGCCAGCTCACCGACAGGGGGCAATCAGCCCCAGCATTTT. Its protein is CASSPTGGNQPQHF. The V gene is TRBV18, the J gene TRBJ1-5; TRBD1 aligns across 8 bases. With 3 bases clipped from V and 2 bases from J, the junction kept 0 bases outside the gene matches. CDR1 and CDR2 from the germline V gene are KGHSH and LQKENI. The CDR3 is made up of 14 amino acids.

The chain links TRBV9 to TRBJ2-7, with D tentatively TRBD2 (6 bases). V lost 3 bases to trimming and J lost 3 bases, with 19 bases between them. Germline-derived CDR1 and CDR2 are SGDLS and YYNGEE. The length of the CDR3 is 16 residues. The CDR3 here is CASSASPSAVDYEQYF. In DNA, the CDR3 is TGTGCCAGCAGCGCCTCGCCTAGCGCTGTAGACTACGAGCAGTACTTC.

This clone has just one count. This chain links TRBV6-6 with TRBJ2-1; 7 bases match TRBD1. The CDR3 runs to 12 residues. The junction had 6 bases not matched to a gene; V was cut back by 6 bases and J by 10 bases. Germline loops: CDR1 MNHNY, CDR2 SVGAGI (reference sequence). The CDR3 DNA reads TGTGCCAGCAGCCTTGGACAGGTGGAGCAGTTCTTC. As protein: CASSLGQVEQFF.

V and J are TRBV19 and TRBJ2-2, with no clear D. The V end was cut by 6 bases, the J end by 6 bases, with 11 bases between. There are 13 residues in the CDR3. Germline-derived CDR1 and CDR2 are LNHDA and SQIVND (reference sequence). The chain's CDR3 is CASRMVRAGELFF. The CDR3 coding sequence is TGTGCCAGTAGGATGGTCCGGGCCGGGGAGCTGTTTTTT.

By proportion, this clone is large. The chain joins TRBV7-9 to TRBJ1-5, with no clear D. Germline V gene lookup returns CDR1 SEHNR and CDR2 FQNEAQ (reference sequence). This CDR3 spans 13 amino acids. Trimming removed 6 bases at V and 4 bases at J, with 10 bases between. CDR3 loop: CASSRAKNQPQHF. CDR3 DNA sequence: TGTGCCAGCAGTCGAGCCAAAAATCAGCCCCAGCATTTT.

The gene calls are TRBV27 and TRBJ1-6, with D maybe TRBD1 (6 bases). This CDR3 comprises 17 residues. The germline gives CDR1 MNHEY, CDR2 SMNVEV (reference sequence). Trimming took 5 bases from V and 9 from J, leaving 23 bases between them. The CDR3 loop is CASSPIAPGEVSSPLHF. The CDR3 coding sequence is TGTGCCAGCAGTCCGATTGCCCCAGGGGAAGTGTCTTCACCCCTCCACTTT.

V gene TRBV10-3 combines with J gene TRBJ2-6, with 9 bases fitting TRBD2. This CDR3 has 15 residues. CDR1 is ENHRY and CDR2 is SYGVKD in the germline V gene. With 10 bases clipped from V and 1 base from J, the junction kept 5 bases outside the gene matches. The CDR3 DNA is TGTGCCACCTCGCGGGGGGGTTCTGGGGCCAACGTCCTGACTTTC. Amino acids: CATSRGGSGANVLTF.

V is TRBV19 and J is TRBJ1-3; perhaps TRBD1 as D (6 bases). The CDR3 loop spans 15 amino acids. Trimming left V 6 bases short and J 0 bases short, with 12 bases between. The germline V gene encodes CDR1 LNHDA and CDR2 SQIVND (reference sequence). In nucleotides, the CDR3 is TGTGCCAGTAGATCATTGGACAGCTCTGGAAACACCATATATTTT. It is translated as CASRSLDSSGNTIYF.

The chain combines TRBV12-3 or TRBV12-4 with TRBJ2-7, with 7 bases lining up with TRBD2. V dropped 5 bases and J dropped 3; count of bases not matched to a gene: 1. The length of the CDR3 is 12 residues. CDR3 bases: TGTGCCAGCAGTCGGACTAGCTACGAGCAGTACTTC. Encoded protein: CASSRTSYEQYF.

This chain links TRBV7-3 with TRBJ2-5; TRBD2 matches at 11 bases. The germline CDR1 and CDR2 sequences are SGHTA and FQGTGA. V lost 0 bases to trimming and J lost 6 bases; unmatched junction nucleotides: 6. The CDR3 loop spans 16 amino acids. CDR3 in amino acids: CASSLTPSGGPQTQYF. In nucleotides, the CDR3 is TGTGCCAGCAGCTTAACTCCTAGCGGGGGGCCTCAGACCCAGTACTTC. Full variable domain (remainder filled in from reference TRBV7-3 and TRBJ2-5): GAGVSQTPSNKVTEKGKYVELRCDPISGHTALYWYRQSLGQGPEFLIYFQGTGAADDSGLPNDRFFAVRPEGSVSTLKIQRTERGDSAVYLCASSLTPSGGPQTQYFGPGTRLLVL.

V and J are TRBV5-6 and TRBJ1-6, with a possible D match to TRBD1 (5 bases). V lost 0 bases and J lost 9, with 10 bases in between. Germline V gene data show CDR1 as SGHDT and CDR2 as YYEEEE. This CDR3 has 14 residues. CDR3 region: CASSLAGGISPLHF. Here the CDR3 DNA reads TGTGCCAGCAGCTTGGCCGGGGGGATTTCACCCCTCCACTTT.

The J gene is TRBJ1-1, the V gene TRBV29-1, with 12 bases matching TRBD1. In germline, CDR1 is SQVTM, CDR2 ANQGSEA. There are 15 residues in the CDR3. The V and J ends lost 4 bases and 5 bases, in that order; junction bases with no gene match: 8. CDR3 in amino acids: CSVVPGQGAKTEAFF. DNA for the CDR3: TGCAGCGTTGTCCCGGGACAGGGGGCGAAGACTGAAGCTTTCTTT.

As DNA, the CDR3 is TGTGCCAGTAGTATTCAGGTTCTCAGCCGCTCCTATAATTCACCCCTCCACTTT. It codes for CASSIQVLSRSYNSPLHF. V usage is TRBV19 and J usage is TRBJ1-6; D is unclear. The V end was cut by 3 bases, the J end by 0 bases, with 15 bases between. The V gene's germline CDR1 is LNHDA and CDR2 SQIVND (reference sequence). The CDR3 loop spans 18 amino acids.

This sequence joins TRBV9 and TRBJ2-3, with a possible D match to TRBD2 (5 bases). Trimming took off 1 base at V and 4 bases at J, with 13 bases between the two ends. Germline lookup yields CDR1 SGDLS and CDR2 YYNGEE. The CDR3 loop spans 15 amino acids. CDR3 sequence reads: CASSVSLASPDTQYF. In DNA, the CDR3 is TGTGCCAGCAGCGTATCCCTAGCCTCTCCAGATACGCAGTATTTT.

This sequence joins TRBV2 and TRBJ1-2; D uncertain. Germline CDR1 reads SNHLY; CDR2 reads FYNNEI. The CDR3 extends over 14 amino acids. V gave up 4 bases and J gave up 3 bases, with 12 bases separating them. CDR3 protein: CASSVDTRHYGYTF. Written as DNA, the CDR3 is TGTGCCAGCAGTGTTGACACACGTCACTATGGCTACACCTTC. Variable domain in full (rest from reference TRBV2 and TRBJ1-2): EPEVTQTPSHQVTQMGQEVILRCVPISNHLYFYWYRQILGQKVEFLVSFYNNEISEKSEIFDDQFSVERPDGSNFTLKIRSTKLEDSAMYFCASSVDTRHYGYTFGSGTRLTVV.

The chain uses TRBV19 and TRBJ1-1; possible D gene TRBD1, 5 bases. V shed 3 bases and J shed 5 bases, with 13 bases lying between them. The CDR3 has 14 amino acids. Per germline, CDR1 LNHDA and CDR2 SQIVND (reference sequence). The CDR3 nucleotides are TGTGCCAGTAGTATTCGAAGGGGCCGGACTGAAGCTTTCTTT. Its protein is CASSIRRGRTEAFF.